A selection of T cell receptor beta chains follows, all from one sample in a study of T cell repertoires in cytomegalovirus infection. TCRdb ran MiXCR on the reads and lists one entry per CDR3 protein. Of 680,000 or so distinct CDR3 sequences detected, around 32% appear once; the ten largest clones hold over 15%. The antigens for these receptors are not known. The specimen comprised cultured PBMCs, sampled from culture after CMV antigen stimulation. Source of these receptors: a human donor in good health (CMV status not recorded). Some clones in this sample may be carry-over from other donors' samples. The conserved cysteine and the conserved F or W are not part of the CDR3 here.

cdr3_aa v_call
ASSSGGPQH TRBV7-2
SAPSGTEYLDNSPLH TRBV20-1
ASSPHGGARDTQY TRBV7-9
ASSFGAGGVVF TRBV7-2
ASSLVSVTTDTQY TRBV7-2
ASSLLSPDTQY TRBV7-6
ASSQGLVGTQY TRBV7-2
ASSLGGLREGYEQY TRBV7-2
ASSYLGAGDQY TRBV7-9
ASRLWGVGDEQF TRBV6-2/TRBV6-3
ASRARVQRKANYGYT TRBV6-6
AIREGSGSDTQY TRBV10-3
SARLRDLVGEQY TRBV20-1
ASTRGSTDTQY TRBV12-3/TRBV12-4
ASSSRRGDTEAF TRBV7-2
ASSSGFGSAQH TRBV6-6
ASSLASGITDTQY TRBV12-3/TRBV12-4
ASSSERQDSVQETQY TRBV28
ASSGRRTARMDTQY TRBV7-8
ASRTQSHTDTQY TRBV2
ATSEGQLETQY TRBV24-1
ASTPGLTNTEAF TRBV12-3/TRBV12-4
SGDRGGNTEAF TRBV29-1
ASSPAPGQNNEQF TRBV5-4
ASSSWGQGYEQY TRBV28
ASSLGGQDTEAF TRBV11-3
ASSSLPPGGRETQY TRBV7-6
ASSWDPTNEKLF TRBV28
ASSDRGGGGSPLH TRBV28
SAVPGTAVRMDTQY TRBV20-1
ASSRPHSGANVLT TRBV19
ASSPLAGGNYEQY TRBV12-3/TRBV12-4
SATNLGGGYT TRBV20-1
ASSPLGGIHGYT TRBV27